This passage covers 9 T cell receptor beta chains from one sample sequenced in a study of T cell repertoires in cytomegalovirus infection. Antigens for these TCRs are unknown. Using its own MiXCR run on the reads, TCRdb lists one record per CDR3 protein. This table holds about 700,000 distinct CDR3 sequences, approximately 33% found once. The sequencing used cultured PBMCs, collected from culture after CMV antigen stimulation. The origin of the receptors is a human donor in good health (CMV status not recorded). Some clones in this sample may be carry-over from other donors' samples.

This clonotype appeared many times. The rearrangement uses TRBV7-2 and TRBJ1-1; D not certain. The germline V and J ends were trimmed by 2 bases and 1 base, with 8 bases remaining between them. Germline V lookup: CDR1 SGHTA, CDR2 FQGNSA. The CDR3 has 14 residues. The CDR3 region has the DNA TGTGCCAGCAGCTTAAGACGGGGGAACACTGAAGCTTTCTTT. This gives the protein CASSLRRGNTEAFF.

DNA for the CDR3: TGTGCCAGCAGGGGACAGGGGTTTTGGAGAACAGATACGCAGTATTTT. It is translated as CASRGQGFWRTDTQYF. The chain employs TRBV6-5 and TRBJ2-3; 10 bases fit TRBD1. The germline CDR1 and CDR2 sequences are MNHEY and SVGAGI. There are 16 residues in the CDR3. V shed 6 bases, J shed 3 bases, and the junction held 9 bases outside the gene matches.

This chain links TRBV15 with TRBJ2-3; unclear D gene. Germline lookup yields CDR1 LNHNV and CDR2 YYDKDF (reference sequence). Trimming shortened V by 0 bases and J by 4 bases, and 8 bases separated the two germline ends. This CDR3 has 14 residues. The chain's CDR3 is CATSRDGTADTQYF. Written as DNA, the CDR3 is TGTGCCACCAGCAGAGATGGCACCGCAGATACGCAGTATTTT.

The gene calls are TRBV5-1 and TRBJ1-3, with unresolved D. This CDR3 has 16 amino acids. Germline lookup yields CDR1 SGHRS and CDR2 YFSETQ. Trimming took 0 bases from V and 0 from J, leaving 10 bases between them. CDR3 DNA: TGCGCCAGCAGCTTGGGTCCTGCAAGCTCTGGAAACACCATATATTTT. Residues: CASSLGPASSGNTIYF.

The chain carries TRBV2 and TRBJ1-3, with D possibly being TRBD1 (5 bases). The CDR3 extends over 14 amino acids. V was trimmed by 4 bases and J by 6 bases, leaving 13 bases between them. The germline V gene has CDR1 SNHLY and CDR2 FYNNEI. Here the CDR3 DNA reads TGTGCCAGCAGTGGGGGCAGACAAACAAACACCATATATTTT. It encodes CASSGGRQTNTIYF. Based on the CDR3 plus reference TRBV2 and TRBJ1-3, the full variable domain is EPEVTQTPSHQVTQMGQEVILRCVPISNHLYFYWYRQILGQKVEFLVSFYNNEISEKSEIFDDQFSVERPDGSNFTLKIRSTKLEDSAMYFCASSGGRQTNTIYFGEGSWLTVV.

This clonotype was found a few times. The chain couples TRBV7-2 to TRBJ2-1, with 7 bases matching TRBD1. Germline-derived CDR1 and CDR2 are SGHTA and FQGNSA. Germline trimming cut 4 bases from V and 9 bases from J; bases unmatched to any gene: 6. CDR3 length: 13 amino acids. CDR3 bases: TGTGCCAGCAGCTCACGACAGGGCGGTGAGCAGTTCTTC. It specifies CASSSRQGGEQFF.

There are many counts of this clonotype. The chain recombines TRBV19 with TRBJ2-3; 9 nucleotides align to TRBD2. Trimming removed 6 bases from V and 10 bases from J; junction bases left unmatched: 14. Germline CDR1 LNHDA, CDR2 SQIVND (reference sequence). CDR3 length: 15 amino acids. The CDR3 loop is CASSGGLAGEIAQYF. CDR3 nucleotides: TGTGCCAGTAGCGGCGGTTTAGCGGGAGAGATCGCGCAGTATTTT.

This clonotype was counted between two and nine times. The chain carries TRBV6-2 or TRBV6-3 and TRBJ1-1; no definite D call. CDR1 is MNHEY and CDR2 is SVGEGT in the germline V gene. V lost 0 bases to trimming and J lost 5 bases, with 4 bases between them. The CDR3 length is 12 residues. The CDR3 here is CASSYSETEAFF. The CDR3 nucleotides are TGTGCCAGCAGTTACTCAGAGACTGAAGCTTTCTTT.

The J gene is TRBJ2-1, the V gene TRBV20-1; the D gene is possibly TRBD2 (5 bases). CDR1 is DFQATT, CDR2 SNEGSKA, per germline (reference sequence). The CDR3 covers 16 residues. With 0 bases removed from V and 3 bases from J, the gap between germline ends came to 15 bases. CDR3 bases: TGCAGTGCTAGAGATTTCGCGGCGGGCCTCTACAATGAGCAGTTCTTC. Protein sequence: CSARDFAAGLYNEQFF.